The clone carrying this T cell receptor (beta chain) occurred a few times. Its matching antigen is unknown. These data come from a study of T-cell memory formation after mild COVID-19. The study's findings and limits: Specificity for SARS-CoV-2 was not confirmed among the second-wave clones peaking on day 37. Pre-infection memory contained some responding clones, which suggested that cross-reactive memory had joined. Clones contracting over day 15 to 85 were CD4/CD8 balanced, with later expanders leaning CD4+.

TCRdb re-called the 5' RACE reads with MiXCR, one entry per CDR3 protein. The sample holds 540,000 or so distinct CDR3 sequences, roughly 22% seen once. V dropped 2 bases and J dropped 3; count of bases not matched to a gene: 4. Germline CDR1 is SGHTA and CDR2 is FQGNSA. The CDR3 has 15 residues. The sequencing input was PBMCs or a T cell subset sorted from them (not recorded which). This chain connects TRBV7-2 to TRBJ2-5, with 9 bases lining up with TRBD1. This TCR came from an adult woman who had mild COVID-19 (a few samples of this study predate the infection). Cell type and time point are not known. CDR3: CASSLNRGLEETQYF. The CDR3 nucleotides are TGTGCCAGCAGCTTAAACAGGGGGCTCGAAGAGACCCAGTACTTC.